This TCR beta chain was found in a study of cytomegalovirus exposure and HLA in healthy donors (dated by TCRdb to 2017 to 2019). Context from the whole study: An earlier analysis of several hundred of the donors reported more than 250 Gb of sequence data and roughly 100 million unique TCR beta sequences from about 200 million T cells. Donor age, sex, ethnicity and CMV serostatus were collected together with the repertoire data. To study patterns of TCR occurrence, a later analysis re-analyzed previously published TCR beta repertoires from more than 550 donors and added high-resolution HLA genotyping. In the later analysis, no new phenotypic data were used to find candidate immune exposures; instead, reliance was placed on TCR beta sequences and their occurrence across donors. Across some 400 genotyped donors of the cohort, an average of about 220,000 unique TCR beta nucleotide sequences per donor were sequenced, and approximately 19% of those sequences were non-productive. A few DR-DQ haplotypes were treated as single units for association and clustering because of strong linkage in the cohort. Every repertoire in the discovery cohort had been generated on one and the same sequencing platform. An earlier analysis of fewer than 750 of the donors used high-throughput TCR beta sequencing to judge whether each TCR beta V gene segment behaved as functional or pseudogenic. In a later genetic analysis, genome-wide SNP genotypes for about 65% of the roughly 670 donors were used, and that subset was treated as a discovery cohort. The aim of the study was to test whether cataloging public T cell receptors could identify signatures of past pathogen exposure. The number of typed donors differed by locus: about 620-640 for A, B, C, DRB1 and DQB1; 500 to 550 for DQA1; about 600 for DPA1; and about 470 for DPB1. Among the roughly 410 genotyped donors, approximately 81% belonged to the genetic ancestry cluster associated with self-reported Caucasian donors. In addition to the first cohort of 666 subjects, a separate validation cohort of 130 or so different subjects was used. Class I and class II HLA loci were covered by the typing at four-digit resolution. Using immunosequencing, the study profiled T cell repertoires from approximately 700 subjects and related those repertoires to cytomegalovirus serostatus. The study combined high-throughput TCR immunosequencing, statistical association of individual TCRs with disease status, and machine learning to predict cytomegalovirus infection status. Approximately 310 gigabases of sequencing data and tens of millions of unique TCR sequences were included in an early release covering under 650 HLA-typed donors. What the work shows at the level of the full study, not this receptor alone: The study gave a list of about 160 TCR beta chains associated with cytomegalovirus. Because some donors lacked HLA typing at each locus, the association tests relied only on the typed subset. Because the 87-base-pair reads could not distinguish some IMGT-functional V segments, including TRBV6-2 and TRBV6-3, those segments were excluded. Most TCR sequences were observed very rarely across donors, whereas some public TCRs were present in many individuals. A further reported finding was that TCR beta sequences accurately predicted the HLA-A and HLA-B alleles for most subjects in the first cohort. The cohort was sequenced for TCR beta chains only, and without alpha or paired-chain data the features that could be detected were limited. In a later analysis, several top co-occurrence clusters were reported to appear linked to parvovirus B19, influenza, CMV and Epstein-Barr virus. The authors suggested that the approach could potentially be generalized to other disease states and immunological phenotypes. Correlated functional status among segregating V segments might be attributable to linkage disequilibrium, but an unknown experimental factor could not be ruled out. An earlier analysis of 587 of the donors showed that most TCR beta V segments appeared in productive rearrangements either about 87% or about 30% of the time, which broadly matched IMGT annotations. In a later analysis, most CMV-associated TCR beta chains were found to appear HLA-restricted, with HLA associations seemingly driven largely by CMV exposure. A few of the identified cytomegalovirus-associated TCR beta chains were confirmed in vitro to be specific for cytomegalovirus antigens. In a later analysis, HLA-associated TCR beta chains were found to be more clonally expanded and to have lower generation probabilities than equally common non-associated chains. A group of highly shared sequence variants was considered likely to be a technical artifact of the sequencing pipeline. In a later analysis, TCR association rates were found to vary across HLA loci, with the most associated TCRs seen for DRB1 alleles and the fewest for HLA-C alleles. Compared with the approximately 670-donor mean, donors in an Asian-associated ancestry cluster had fewer N-insertions in productive TCRs, according to a later genetic analysis. The classifier was reported to diagnose cytomegalovirus status with high specificity and sensitivity in both the original and validation cohorts. When HLA alleles, especially DR and DQ, strongly co-occurred, TCR associations were difficult to assign to individual alleles. The earlier analysis of approximately 560 of the donors excluded 15 to 20 rarely observed V segments, including chromosome 9 orphons, because counts were too low. A later analysis associated some 17,000 TCR beta sequences with specific HLA alleles at a false discovery rate of 0.05. Immune exposure information for the cohort was limited to CMV serostatus. V-gene and J-gene trimming of TCR beta chains was associated with a missense DCLRE1C variant in a later genetic analysis, and the association was replicated in an independent cohort. Sequencing depth was assumed to be roughly uniform across donors in the presence/absence analyses, though that assumption may not hold.

A word on this clone: No cognate antigen has been identified for it. No much larger clonotype is one base removed from it; base qualities were not supplied.

The cohort consisted of hundreds of healthy bone marrow donors. At the time of sampling, every cohort member was nominally healthy, though immune exposures that went unrecorded were likely present. The donor was CMV seronegative and was included in the group of about 350 seronegative cohort members. Every donor gave a peripheral blood sample, and the peripheral blood mononuclear cells from that sample were used for TCR beta sequencing. The Qiagen DNeasy Blood Extraction Kit was used to extract genomic DNA from the blood cell samples. Libraries came from the immunoSEQ multiplex PCR assay. For the multiplex PCR, a mixture combining 60 forward primers for TCR Vbeta segments and 13 reverse primers for TCR Jbeta segments was used. The CDR3 region of rearranged TCR beta genes was amplified from genomic DNA with a multiplex PCR assay. The amplified TCR beta libraries were sequenced on the Illumina HiSeq System as 87-base-pair reads. The paper's processing steps were these. A later analysis tallied roughly 76 million unique TCR beta chains across the 660 or so repertoires, and some 10 million of those chains were shared by two or more donors. Raw reads were error-corrected and collapsed into unique sequences by a nearest-neighbor algorithm in which closely related sequences were merged to remove PCR and sequencing errors. CDR3 sequences were aligned to IMGT reference sequences to assign V, D and J gene segments. For a sequence to be retained, a match of at least six nucleotides was required to both a V gene segment and a J gene segment. Rearrangements were classified as productive when the CDR3 lacked stop codons and remained in frame with V and J, and all other rearrangements were classified as non-productive. Following IMGT convention, CDR3 was defined as the stretch from the second conserved V-encoded cysteine to the conserved J-encoded phenylalanine. Sequences without an unambiguous match to a single V gene segment were excluded from the earlier analysis of several hundred of the donors. An earlier analysis of under 750 of the donors called V segments functional above 56.7% productive rearrangements and segregating when the between-donor standard deviation exceeded 5%. A statistical classification framework was developed to diagnose cytomegalovirus status using the catalog of TCR beta chain sequences. V and J gene assignment, in a later analysis, came from comparing TCR nucleotide sequences with IMGT/GENE-DB human TR gene sequences. In a later analysis, CDR3 sequences and most-parsimonious VDJ recombination scenarios were assigned using the TCRdist pipeline. In a later analysis, each TCR beta chain was defined by its CDR3 amino acid sequence together with its V-gene family, and reads without a unique V-gene family were excluded. As a way to deal with suspected cross-contamination and a sequencing artifact, a later analysis dropped 640 or so nucleotide sequences that were highly shared and had low generation probability. In a later analysis, a clonal expansion index for each public chain was calculated from normalized within-repertoire ranks of inferred template counts. A later analysis computed generation probabilities with a VDJ recombination model fitted to out-of-frame rearrangements, and checked the results against IGoR. A later analysis scored TCR-TCR, TCR-HLA and TCR-CMV co-occurrence with hypergeometric tests, applying a repertoire-size bias correction to TCR pairs. To estimate false discovery rates, a later analysis permuted the HLA or CMV assignments 20 times. In a later analysis, co-occurring TCRs were grouped with DBSCAN, and TCRdist sequence similarity was added when clustering was performed within HLA-allele-positive subsets. Repertoires with fewer than 30,000 or more than 120,000 public chains, plus five repertoires with anomalous nucleotide sharing, were excluded from co-occurrence clustering. The clones in this table, taken by TCRdb from immuneACCESS, are in-frame only. Not every clone is retained; where verified, under half of the shortfall comes from an unresolved V gene, and the cause of the rest is unknown. V and J calls plus clone size are reproduced from that table; the DNA served to infer D and trimming. The sample table lists around 220,000 clones, roughly 80% of them with a count of one. 0.2% to 0.25% of the sample comes from the top ten.

Reading from cysteine to phenylalanine, the CDR3 counts 16 amino acids. Of all the DNA, just the CDR3 is kept, 48 bases in frame from base 1. The CDR1 and CDR2 encoded by the germline V gene (reference sequence) are LNHDA and SQIVND. The junction carries 13 bases between V and J, which are trimmed by 1 base and 2 bases respectively. Input material: PBMCs. The receptor's source is a girl aged 2 to 9 in good health and CMV-seronegative. This chain is built from TRBV19 and TRBJ2-3, with no D gene named confidently. The DNA is as follows: TGTGCCAGTAGTATAGGACTCCTTAACCCCACAGATACGCAGTATTTT. Translation gives CASSIGLLNPTDTQYF.